The present T cell receptor beta chain was sequenced within a study of blood T cells in healthy people across ages. In each sample, at least 7 million PBMCs were isolated. A second PCR, run for about 7 to 11 cycles, used a sample-barcoded 5' primer plus a J-beta primer mix. Per sample, CDR3-containing paired-end reads numbered at least 3 million. TCRdb independently ran MiXCR on the 5' RACE reads; one entry per CDR3 protein. Among hundreds of thousands of distinct CDR3 sequences, 48% were seen once, and the ten largest hold roughly 13%. Germline CDR1 and CDR2: SGHVS and FNYEAQ. Unmatched junction bases numbered 7, after V lost 2 bases and J lost 0 bases. This CDR3 spans 17 amino acids. This clonotype appeared a few times.

The source of this sequence is a man between 25 and 39 years old in good health. The sequenced sample was blood. The chain combines TRBV7-6 with TRBJ1-1; TRBD1 aligns across 9 bases. CDR3 loop: CASSLRGQGGMNTEAFF. For the CDR3, the DNA is TGTGCCAGCAGCTTAAGGGGACAGGGAGGTATGAACACTGAAGCTTTCTTT.